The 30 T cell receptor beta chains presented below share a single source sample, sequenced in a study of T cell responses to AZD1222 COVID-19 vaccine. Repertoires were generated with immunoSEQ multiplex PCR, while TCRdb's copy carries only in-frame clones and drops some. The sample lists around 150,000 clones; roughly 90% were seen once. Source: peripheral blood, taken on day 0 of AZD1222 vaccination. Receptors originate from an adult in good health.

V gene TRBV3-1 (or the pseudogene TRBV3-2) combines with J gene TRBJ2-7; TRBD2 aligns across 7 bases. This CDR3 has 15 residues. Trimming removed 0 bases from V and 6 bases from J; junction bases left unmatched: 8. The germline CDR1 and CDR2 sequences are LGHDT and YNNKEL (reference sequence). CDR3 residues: CASSQDGRGRGEQYF. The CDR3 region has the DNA TGTGCCAGCAGCCAAGATGGGAGGGGAAGGGGCGAGCAGTACTTC.

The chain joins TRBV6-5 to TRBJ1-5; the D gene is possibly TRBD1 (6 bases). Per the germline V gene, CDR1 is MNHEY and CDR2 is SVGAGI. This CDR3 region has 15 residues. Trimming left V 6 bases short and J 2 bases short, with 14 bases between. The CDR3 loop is CASSLTGLRNQPQHF. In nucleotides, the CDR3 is TGTGCCAGCAGCCTCACAGGGCTTCGCAATCAGCCCCAGCATTTT.

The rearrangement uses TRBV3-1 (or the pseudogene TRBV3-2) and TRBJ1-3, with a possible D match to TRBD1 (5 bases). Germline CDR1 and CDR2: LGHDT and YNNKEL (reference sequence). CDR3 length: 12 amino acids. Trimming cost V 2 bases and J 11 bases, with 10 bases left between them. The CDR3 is CASSQRLGPIYF. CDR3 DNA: TGTGCCAGCAGCCAACGATTGGGACCCATATATTTT.

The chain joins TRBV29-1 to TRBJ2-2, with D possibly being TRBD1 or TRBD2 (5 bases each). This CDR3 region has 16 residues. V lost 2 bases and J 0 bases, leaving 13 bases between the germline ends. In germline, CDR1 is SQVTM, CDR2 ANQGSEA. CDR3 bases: TGCAGCGTTGAATCTACCAGGGACGCGAACACCGGGGAGCTGTTTTTT. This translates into CSVESTRDANTGELFF.

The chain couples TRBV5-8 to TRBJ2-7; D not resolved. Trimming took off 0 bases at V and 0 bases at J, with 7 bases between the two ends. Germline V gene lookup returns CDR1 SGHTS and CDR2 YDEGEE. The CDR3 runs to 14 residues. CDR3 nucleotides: TGTGCCAGCAGCTTGGTTGGCGGCTCCTACGAGCAGTACTTC. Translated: CASSLVGGSYEQYF. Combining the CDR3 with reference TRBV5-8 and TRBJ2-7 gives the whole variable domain EAGVTQSPTHLIKTRGQQATLRCSPISGHTSVYWYQQALGLGLQFLLWYDEGEERNRGNFPPRFSGRQFPNYSSELNVNALELEDSALYLCASSLVGGSYEQYFGPGTRLTVT.

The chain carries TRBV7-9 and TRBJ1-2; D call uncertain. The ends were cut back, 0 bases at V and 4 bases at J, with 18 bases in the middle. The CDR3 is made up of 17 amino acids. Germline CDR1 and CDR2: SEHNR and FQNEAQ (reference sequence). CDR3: CASSLALGGLGSYGYTF. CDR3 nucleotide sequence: TGTGCCAGCAGCTTAGCGCTTGGTGGACTTGGGAGCTATGGCTACACCTTC.

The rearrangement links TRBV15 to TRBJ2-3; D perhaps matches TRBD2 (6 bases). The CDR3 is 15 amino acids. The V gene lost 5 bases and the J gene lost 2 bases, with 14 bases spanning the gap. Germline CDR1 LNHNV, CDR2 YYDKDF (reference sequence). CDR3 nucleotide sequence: TGTGCCACCAGCCGGGGGAGAGGGGCCACAGATACGCAGTATTTT. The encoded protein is CATSRGRGATDTQYF.

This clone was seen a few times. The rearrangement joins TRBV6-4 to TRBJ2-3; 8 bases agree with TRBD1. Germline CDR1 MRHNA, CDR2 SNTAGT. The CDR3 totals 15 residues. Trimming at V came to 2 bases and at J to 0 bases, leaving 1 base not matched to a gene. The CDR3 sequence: CASSDGQGSTDTQYF. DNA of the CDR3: TGTGCCAGCAGTGACGGACAGGGAAGCACAGATACGCAGTATTTT.

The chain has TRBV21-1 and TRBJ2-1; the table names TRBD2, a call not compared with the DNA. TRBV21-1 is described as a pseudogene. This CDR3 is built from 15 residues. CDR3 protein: CASSKPGTSANEQFF. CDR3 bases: TGTGCCAGCAGCAAACCCGGGACTAGCGCTAATGAGCAGTTCTTC.

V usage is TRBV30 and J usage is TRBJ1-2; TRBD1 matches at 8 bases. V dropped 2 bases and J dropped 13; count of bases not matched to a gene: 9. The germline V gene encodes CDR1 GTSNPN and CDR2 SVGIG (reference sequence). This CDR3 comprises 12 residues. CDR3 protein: CAWSPGTGLFTF. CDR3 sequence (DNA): TGTGCCTGGAGTCCAGGGACAGGCCTGTTCACCTTC.

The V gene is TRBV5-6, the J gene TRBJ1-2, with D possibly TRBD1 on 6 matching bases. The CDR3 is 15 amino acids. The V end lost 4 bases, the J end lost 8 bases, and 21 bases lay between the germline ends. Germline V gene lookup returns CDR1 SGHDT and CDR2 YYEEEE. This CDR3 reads CASSGSTGNSKGYTF. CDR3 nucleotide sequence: TGTGCCAGCAGCGGATCGACAGGCAACTCAAAAGGCTACACCTTC.

The CDR3 here is CASSFRGKGSPLHF. The CDR3, as DNA: TGTGCCAGCAGCTTCCGGGGAAAAGGATCACCCCTCCACTTT. The chain has TRBV7-2 and TRBJ1-6; D uncertain. The V end lost 3 bases, the J end lost 10 bases, and 13 bases lay between the germline ends. In germline, CDR1 is SGHTA, CDR2 FQGNSA. CDR3 length: 14 residues.

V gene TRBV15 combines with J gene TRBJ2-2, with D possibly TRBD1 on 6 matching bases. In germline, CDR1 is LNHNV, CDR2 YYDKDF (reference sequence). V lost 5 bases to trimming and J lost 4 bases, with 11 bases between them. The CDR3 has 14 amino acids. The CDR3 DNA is TGTGCCACCAGCCGGGGACAACTCACCGGGGAGCTGTTTTTT. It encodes CATSRGQLTGELFF. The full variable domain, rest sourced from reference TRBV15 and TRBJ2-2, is DAMVIQNPRYQVTQFGKPVTLSCSQTLNHNVMYWYQQKSSQAPKLLFHYYDKDFNNEADTPDNFQSRRPNTSFCFLDIRSPGLGDTAMYLCATSRGQLTGELFFGEGSRLTVL.

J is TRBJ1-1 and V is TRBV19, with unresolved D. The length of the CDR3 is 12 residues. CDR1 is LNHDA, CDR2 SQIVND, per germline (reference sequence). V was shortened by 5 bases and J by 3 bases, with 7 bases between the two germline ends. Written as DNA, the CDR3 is TGTGCCAGTAGTTTTTGGGACACTGAAGCTTTCTTT. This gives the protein CASSFWDTEAFF.

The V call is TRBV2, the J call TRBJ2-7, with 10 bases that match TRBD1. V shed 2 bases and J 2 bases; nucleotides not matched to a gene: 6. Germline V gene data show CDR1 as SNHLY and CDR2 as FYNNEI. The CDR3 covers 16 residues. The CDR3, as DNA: TGTGCCAGCAGTGAACATCTGGGGACAGGGGCCTACGAGCAGTACTTC. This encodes CASSEHLGTGAYEQYF.

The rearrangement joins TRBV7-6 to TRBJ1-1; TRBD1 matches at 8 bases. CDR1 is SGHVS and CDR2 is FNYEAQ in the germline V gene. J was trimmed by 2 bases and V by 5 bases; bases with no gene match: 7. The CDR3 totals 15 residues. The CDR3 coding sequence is TGTGCCAGCAGCACCGGGACAGGAGCTAACACTGAAGCTTTCTTT. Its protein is CASSTGTGANTEAFF.

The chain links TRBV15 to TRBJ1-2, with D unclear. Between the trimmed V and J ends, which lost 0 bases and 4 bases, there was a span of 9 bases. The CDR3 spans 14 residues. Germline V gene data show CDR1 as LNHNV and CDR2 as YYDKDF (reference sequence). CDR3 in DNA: TGTGCCACCAGCAGAGATCGCAGGAGCTATGGCTACACCTTC. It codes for CATSRDRRSYGYTF.

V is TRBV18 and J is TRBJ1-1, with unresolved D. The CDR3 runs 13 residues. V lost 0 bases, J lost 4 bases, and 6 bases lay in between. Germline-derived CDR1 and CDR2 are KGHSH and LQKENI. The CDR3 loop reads CASSPPQRTEAFF. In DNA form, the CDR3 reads TGTGCCAGCTCACCACCACAGCGCACTGAAGCTTTCTTT.

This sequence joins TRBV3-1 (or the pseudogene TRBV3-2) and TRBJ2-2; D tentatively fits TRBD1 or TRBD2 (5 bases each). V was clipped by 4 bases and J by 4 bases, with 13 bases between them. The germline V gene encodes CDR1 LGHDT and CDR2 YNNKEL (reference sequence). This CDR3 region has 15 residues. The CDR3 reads CASSLLQGPTGELFF. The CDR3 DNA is TGTGCCAGCAGCCTGTTGCAGGGACCCACCGGGGAGCTGTTTTTT.

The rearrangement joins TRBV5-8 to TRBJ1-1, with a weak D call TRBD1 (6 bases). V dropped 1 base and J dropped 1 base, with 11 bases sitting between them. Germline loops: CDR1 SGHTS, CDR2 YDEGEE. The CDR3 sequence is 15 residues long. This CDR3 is CASSLRGPRNTEAFF. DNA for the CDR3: TGTGCCAGCAGCTTGCGGGGGCCAAGGAACACTGAAGCTTTCTTT.

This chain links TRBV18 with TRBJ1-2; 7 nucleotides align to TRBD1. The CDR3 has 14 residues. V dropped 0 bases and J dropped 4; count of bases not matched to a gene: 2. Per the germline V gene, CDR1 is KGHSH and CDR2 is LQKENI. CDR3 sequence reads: CASSPPEGAYGYTF. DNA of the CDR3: TGTGCCAGCTCACCACCAGAGGGGGCCTATGGCTACACCTTC.

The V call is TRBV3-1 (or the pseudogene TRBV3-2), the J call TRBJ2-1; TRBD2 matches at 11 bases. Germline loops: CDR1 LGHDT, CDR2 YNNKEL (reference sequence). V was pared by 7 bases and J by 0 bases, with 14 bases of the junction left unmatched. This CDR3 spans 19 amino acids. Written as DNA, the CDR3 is TGTGCCAGCACCTTCTCTCCGGGACTAGCGGAAAGCTCCTACAATGAGCAGTTCTTC. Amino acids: CASTFSPGLAESSYNEQFF.

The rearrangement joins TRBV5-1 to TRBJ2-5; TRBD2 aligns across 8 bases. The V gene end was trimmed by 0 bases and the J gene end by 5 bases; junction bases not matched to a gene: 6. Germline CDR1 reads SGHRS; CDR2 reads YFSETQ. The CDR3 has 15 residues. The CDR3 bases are TGCGCCAGCAGCTTGGACGGGAGGGCAGGGGAGACCCAGTACTTC. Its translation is CASSLDGRAGETQYF.

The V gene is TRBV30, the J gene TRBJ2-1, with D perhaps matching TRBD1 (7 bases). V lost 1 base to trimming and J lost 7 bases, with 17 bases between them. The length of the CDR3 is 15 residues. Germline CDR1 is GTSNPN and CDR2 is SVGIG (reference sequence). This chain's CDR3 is CAWSGNSQGGNEQFF. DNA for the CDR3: TGTGCCTGGAGTGGCAATTCTCAGGGGGGAAATGAGCAGTTCTTC.

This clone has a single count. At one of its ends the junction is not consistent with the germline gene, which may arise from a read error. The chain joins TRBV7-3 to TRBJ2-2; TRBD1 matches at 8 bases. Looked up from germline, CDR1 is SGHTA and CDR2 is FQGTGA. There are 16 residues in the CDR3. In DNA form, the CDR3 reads TGTGCCAGCAGGGACCCAGGGGGCGCGAATACCGGGGAGCTGTTTTTT. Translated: CASRDPGGANTGELFF.

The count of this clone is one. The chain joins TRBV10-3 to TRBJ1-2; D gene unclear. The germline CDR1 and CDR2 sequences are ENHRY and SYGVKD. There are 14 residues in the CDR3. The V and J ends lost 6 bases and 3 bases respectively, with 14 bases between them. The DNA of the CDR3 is TGTGCCATCAGCCGAGGTGCTGGAGACTATGGCTACACCTTC. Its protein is CAISRGAGDYGYTF.

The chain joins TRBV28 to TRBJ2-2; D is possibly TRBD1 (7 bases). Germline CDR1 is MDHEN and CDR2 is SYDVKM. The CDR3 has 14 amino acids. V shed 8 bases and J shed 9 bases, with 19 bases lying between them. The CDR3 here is CASFLSGGGRELFF. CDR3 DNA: TGTGCCAGCTTCTTATCCGGAGGGGGCCGGGAGCTGTTTTTT.

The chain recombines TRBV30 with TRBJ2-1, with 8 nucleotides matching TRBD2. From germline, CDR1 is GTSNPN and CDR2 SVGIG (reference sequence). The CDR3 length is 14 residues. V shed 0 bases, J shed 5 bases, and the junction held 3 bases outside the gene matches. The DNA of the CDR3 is TGTGCCTGGAGTGTGGGACTAGACAACAATGAGCAGTTCTTC. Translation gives CAWSVGLDNNEQFF.

CDR3 bases: TGTGCCAGCAGCCGGGACTTTAGCTCCGCGGAGACCCAGTACTTC. Translated, it gives CASSRDFSSAETQYF. This rearrangement joins TRBV7-8 to TRBJ2-5, with D perhaps matching TRBD2 (6 bases). Germline V gene sequence: CDR1 SGHVS, CDR2 FQNEAQ. CDR3 length: 15 amino acids. V was clipped by 5 bases and J by 5 bases, with 18 bases between them.

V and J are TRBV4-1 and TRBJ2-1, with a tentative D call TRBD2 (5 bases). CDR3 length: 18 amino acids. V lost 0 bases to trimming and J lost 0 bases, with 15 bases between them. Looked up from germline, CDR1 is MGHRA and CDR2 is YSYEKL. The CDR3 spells CASSQDEGRVSSYNEQFF. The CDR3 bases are TGCGCCAGCAGCCAAGATGAAGGGCGGGTGAGCTCCTACAATGAGCAGTTCTTC.